This TCR beta chain was sequenced for a study of beta chain features in type 1 diabetes. Study-wide context: Age, gender, cell numbers and subset yield matched between patients and controls. Overall study results and limits: TCRB CDR3s were moderately but significantly shorter in Type 1 diabetes patients in all four CD4+ subsets. More deletions and fewer insertions at VDJ junctions were seen in type 1 diabetes patients.

Every bit of the isolated RNA underwent reverse transcription, so sequencing read expressed TCRB transcripts. Profiled with immunoSEQ multiplex PCR; TCRdb holds only in-frame clones, not every one. In the table there are a few hundred thousand clones, 15% of which are singletons. As for this clone: Its cognate antigen is unknown.

Blood was drawn once from each donor into heparinised tubes. The draws averaged around 120 mL. The ends lost 4 bases at V and 6 bases at J; junction bases unmatched: 13. CDR3 size: 15 residues. Germline V CDR1 and CDR2: SQVTM, ANQGSEA. The specimen was naive CD4+ T cells from blood. The genes are TRBV29-1 and TRBJ2-7; 9 bases agree with TRBD1. The sequence was obtained from a man aged 18 to 30 with type 1 diabetes. CDR3: CSVGRLLGQGGEQYF. CDR3 DNA sequence: TGCAGCGTTGGGAGGTTATTGGGACAGGGCGGCGAGCAGTACTTC.